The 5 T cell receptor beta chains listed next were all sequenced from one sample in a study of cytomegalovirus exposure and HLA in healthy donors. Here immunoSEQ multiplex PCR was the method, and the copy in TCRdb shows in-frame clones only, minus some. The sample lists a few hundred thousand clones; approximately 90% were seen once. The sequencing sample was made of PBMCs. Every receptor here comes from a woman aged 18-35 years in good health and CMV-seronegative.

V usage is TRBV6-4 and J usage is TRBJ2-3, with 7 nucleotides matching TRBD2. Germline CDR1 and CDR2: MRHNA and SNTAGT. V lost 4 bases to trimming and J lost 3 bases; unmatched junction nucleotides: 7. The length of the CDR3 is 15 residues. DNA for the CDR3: TGTGCCAGCAGTGTTTTAGCGGGCGATACAGATACGCAGTATTTT. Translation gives CASSVLAGDTDTQYF.

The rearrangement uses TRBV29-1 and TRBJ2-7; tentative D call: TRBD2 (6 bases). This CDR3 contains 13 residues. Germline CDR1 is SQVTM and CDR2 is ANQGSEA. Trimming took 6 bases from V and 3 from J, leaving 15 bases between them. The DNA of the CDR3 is TGCAGCGTCCATCAACGGGGGAGCTACGAGCAGTACTTC. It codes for CSVHQRGSYEQYF.

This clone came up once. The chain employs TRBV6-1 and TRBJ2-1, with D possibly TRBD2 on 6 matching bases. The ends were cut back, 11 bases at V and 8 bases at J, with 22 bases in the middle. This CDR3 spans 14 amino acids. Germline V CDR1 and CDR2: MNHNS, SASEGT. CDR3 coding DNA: TGTGCCGGTTCCGGCATGGCTAGCGACGATGAGCAGTTCTTC. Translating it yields CAGSGMASDDEQFF.

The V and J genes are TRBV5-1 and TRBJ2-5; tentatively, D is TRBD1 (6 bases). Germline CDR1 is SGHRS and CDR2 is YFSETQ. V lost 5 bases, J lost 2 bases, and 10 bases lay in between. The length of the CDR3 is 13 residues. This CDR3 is CASRQGVQETQYF. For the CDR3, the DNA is TGCGCCAGCAGACAGGGAGTTCAAGAGACCCAGTACTTC.

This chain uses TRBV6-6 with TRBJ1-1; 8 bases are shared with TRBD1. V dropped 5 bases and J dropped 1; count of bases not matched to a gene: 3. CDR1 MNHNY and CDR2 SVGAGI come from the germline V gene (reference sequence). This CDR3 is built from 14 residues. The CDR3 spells CASSRDRGNTEAFF. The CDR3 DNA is TGTGCCAGCAGTCGAGACAGGGGGAACACTGAAGCTTTCTTT.